The 20 T cell receptor beta chains listed next were all sequenced from one sample in a study of shared clonotypes between healthy human individuals. TCRdb keeps only in-frame clones here, not all; method: immunoSEQ multiplex PCR. The sample includes about 2.2 million clones, roughly 95% of them seen just once. Only CD45RO-negative cells positively selected for CCR7 counted as naive CD8 cells, so terminally differentiated effector memory CD45RA+ cells were excluded. Sequences were obtained from naive CD8+ T cells from PBMCs. All receptors come from a man between 18 and 35 years old in good health. Some clones in this sample may be carry-over from other donors' samples.

This chain uses TRBV7-9 with TRBJ2-3; 9 bases are shared with TRBD2. This CDR3 spans 16 amino acids. Germline V lookup: CDR1 SEHNR, CDR2 FQNEAQ (reference sequence). After removal of 4 bases from V and 0 bases from J, the junction contained 5 bases not matched to a gene. In DNA, the CDR3 is TGTGCCAGCAGCTCGAGACTAGCGGATAGCACAGATACGCAGTATTTT. Its protein product is CASSSRLADSTDTQYF.

This sequence joins TRBV9 and TRBJ2-1; 8 bases match TRBD2. The germline V gene encodes CDR1 SGDLS and CDR2 YYNGEE. V shed 1 base, J shed 9 bases, and the junction held 0 bases outside the gene matches. This CDR3 comprises 12 residues. The CDR3 loop reads CASSVSGSEQFF. The CDR3 DNA sequence: TGTGCCAGCAGCGTAAGCGGGAGTGAGCAGTTCTTC.

The J gene is TRBJ2-5, the V gene TRBV7-9; 8 positions agree with TRBD1. From germline, CDR1 is SEHNR and CDR2 FQNEAQ (reference sequence). The CDR3 has 15 residues. V gave up 1 base and J gave up 2 bases; unmatched junction bases: 3. CDR3 residues: CASSLVTGGQETQYF. The CDR3 DNA sequence: TGTGCCAGCAGCTTAGTCACAGGGGGACAAGAGACCCAGTACTTC.

This clone has only one observation. Here the CDR3 reads CASSQRQGSYNEQFF. The CDR3 DNA sequence: TGTGCCAGCAGCCAGCGACAGGGCTCCTACAATGAGCAGTTCTTC. The V call is TRBV6-5, the J call TRBJ2-1, with 7 nucleotides matching TRBD1. The CDR3 is 15 amino acids. The ends lost 6 bases at V and 0 bases at J; junction bases unmatched: 5. Germline values: CDR1 MNHEY, CDR2 SVGAGI.

The rearrangement links TRBV7-9 to TRBJ1-1; TRBD1 is a possible D gene (6 bases). The CDR3 spans 12 residues. Trimming left V 5 bases short and J 10 bases short, with 14 bases between. Germline-derived CDR1 and CDR2 are SEHNR and FQNEAQ (reference sequence). CDR3 DNA: TGTGCCAGCAGCCTATCCGGGGGGGCAGCTTTCTTT. This codes for CASSLSGGAAFF.

The V gene is TRBV7-9, the J gene TRBJ2-7, with D tentatively TRBD1 (5 bases). The germline V and J ends were trimmed by 7 bases and 6 bases, with 13 bases remaining between them. In germline, CDR1 is SEHNR, CDR2 FQNEAQ (reference sequence). The CDR3 length is 12 residues. Written as DNA, the CDR3 is TGTGCCAGCACCCAGGGTTCACTCGAGCAGTACTTC. Protein sequence: CASTQGSLEQYF. The full variable domain, with the rest looked up from reference TRBV7-9 and TRBJ2-7, is DTGVSQNPRHKITKRGQNVTFRCDPISEHNRLYWYRQTLGQGPEFLTYFQNEAQLEKSRLLSDRFSAERPKGSFSTLEIQRTEQGDSAMYLCASTQGSLEQYFGPGTRLTVT.

The chain uses TRBV7-2 and TRBJ2-1, with 11 positions matching TRBD1. Germline-derived CDR1 and CDR2 are SGHTA and FQGNSA. The length of the CDR3 is 17 residues. Trimming cost V 3 bases and J 4 bases; bases outside gene matches: 8. CDR3 DNA: TGTGCCAGCAGCTTGGTTCGGGGACAGGGGGGATACAATGAGCAGTTCTTC. Translated, it gives CASSLVRGQGGYNEQFF.

A word on this clone: This CDR3 is also generated by other DNA sequences in the sample. The genes are TRBV14 and TRBJ2-5, with D perhaps matching TRBD2 (5 bases). Trimming shortened V by 0 bases and J by 2 bases, and 10 bases separated the two germline ends. The CDR3 sequence is 15 residues long. Germline V gene sequence: CDR1 SGHDN, CDR2 FVKESK. The CDR3 DNA reads TGTGCCAGCAGCCAAGATTGGGGAGTACAAGAGACCCAGTACTTC. This encodes CASSQDWGVQETQYF.

Turning to this clone: Other DNA sequences in this specimen translate into the identical CDR3. This chain links TRBV5-4 with TRBJ1-1, with D possibly being TRBD1 (6 bases). V was clipped by 2 bases and J by 5 bases, with 13 bases between them. CDR1 SGHNT and CDR2 YYREEE come from the germline V gene (reference sequence). This CDR3 contains 14 residues. Here the CDR3 reads CASSLLGGGTEAFF. Here the CDR3 DNA reads TGTGCCAGCAGCTTACTAGGAGGGGGTACTGAAGCTTTCTTT.

The chain recombines TRBV6-5 with TRBJ1-2; D is perhaps TRBD1 (5 bases). Germline lookup yields CDR1 MNHEY and CDR2 SVGAGI. The CDR3 is 13 amino acids. Trimming stripped 5 bases from V and 7 bases from J, with 14 bases between. CDR3 coding DNA: TGTGCCAGCAGTGCTCTTACAGGATCTGGCTACACCTTC. Its translation is CASSALTGSGYTF.

The rearrangement links TRBV28 to TRBJ2-1, with D hard to call. V lost 5 bases and J lost 2, with 13 bases in between. From germline, CDR1 is MDHEN and CDR2 SYDVKM. This CDR3 is 15 amino acids long. The CDR3 protein is CASSIGRPTYNEQFF. CDR3 DNA: TGTGCCAGCAGTATCGGCAGACCTACCTACAATGAGCAGTTCTTC. The entire variable domain, with the rest obtained from reference TRBV28 and TRBJ2-1, is as follows: DVKVTQSSRYLVKRTGEKVFLECVQDMDHENMFWYRQDPGLGLRLIYFSYDVKMKEKGDIPEGYSVSREKKERFSLILESASTNQTSMYLCASSIGRPTYNEQFFGPGTRLTVL.

This chain connects TRBV28 to TRBJ1-5; D is undetermined. Germline assignment: CDR1 MDHEN and CDR2 SYDVKM. Trimming shortened V by 4 bases and J by 4 bases, and 23 bases separated the two germline ends. The CDR3 spans 18 residues. In nucleotides, the CDR3 is TGTGCCAGCAGTTCTATACGGAACCCCGGACGTGAAAATCAGCCCCAGCATTTT. This translates into CASSSIRNPGRENQPQHF.

V gene TRBV28 combines with J gene TRBJ2-3; the D gene is possibly TRBD2 (5 bases). Trimming removed 5 bases from V and 3 bases from J, with 18 bases in between. Germline V gene data show CDR1 as MDHEN and CDR2 as SYDVKM. The CDR3 sequence is 16 residues long. The CDR3, as DNA: TGTGCCAGCAGTACCCGGAGGAGGTTATGGACAGATACGCAGTATTTT. Residues: CASSTRRRLWTDTQYF.

This clone was seen just once. The genes are TRBV11-2 and TRBJ1-5; D not resolved. V was cut by 0 bases and J by 7 bases, with 7 bases left in between. The CDR3 loop spans 13 amino acids. Germline assignment: CDR1 SGHAT and CDR2 FQNNGV. The CDR3 nucleotides read TGTGCCAGCAGCTTAGAGGCTCGACAGCCCCAGCATTTT. It encodes CASSLEARQPQHF. Combining the CDR3 with reference TRBV11-2 and TRBJ1-5 gives the whole variable domain EAGVAQSPRYKIIEKRQSVAFWCNPISGHATLYWYQQILGQGPKLLIQFQNNGVVDDSQLPKDRFSAERLKGVDSTLKIQPAKLEDSAVYLCASSLEARQPQHFGDGTRLSIL.

CDR3 residues: CASSLGQGNLNTEAFF. The CDR3 coding sequence is TGTGCCAGCAGCTTAGGGCAGGGGAATCTGAACACTGAAGCTTTCTTT. The chain couples TRBV11-3 to TRBJ1-1; the D gene is possibly TRBD1 (6 bases). The CDR3 has 16 amino acids. Trimming took off 1 base at V and 0 bases at J, with 12 bases between the two ends. Germline V gene data show CDR1 as SGHNT and CDR2 as YENEEA.

The chain combines TRBV7-9 with TRBJ2-2, with 9 bases lining up with TRBD1. From germline, CDR1 is SEHNR and CDR2 FQNEAQ (reference sequence). V dropped 4 bases and J dropped 7; count of bases not matched to a gene: 10. The CDR3 loop spans 16 amino acids. The CDR3 region has the DNA TGTGCCAGCAGCTCAGACAGGGGGTTTCATGACGGGGAGCTGTTTTTT. As protein: CASSSDRGFHDGELFF.

The CDR3, as DNA: TGTGCCAGCAGTCGGCTACCTTTGGGGCTCCAAGAGACCCAGTACTTC. Encoded protein: CASSRLPLGLQETQYF. The chain couples TRBV28 to TRBJ2-5, with D possibly matching TRBD1 (5 bases). CDR3 length: 16 residues. The germline V and J ends were trimmed by 5 bases and 1 base, with 17 bases remaining between them. Germline loops: CDR1 MDHEN, CDR2 SYDVKM.

The V gene is TRBV14, the J gene TRBJ2-5; D not resolved. CDR1 and CDR2 from the germline V gene are SGHDN and FVKESK. The CDR3 has 15 amino acids. The V and J ends lost 0 bases and 5 bases respectively, with 13 bases between them. The CDR3, as DNA: TGTGCCAGCAGCCAAGAATGGGCCTCCCCTGAGACCCAGTACTTC. This gives the protein CASSQEWASPETQYF. The variable domain in full, with the rest retrieved from reference TRBV14 and TRBJ2-5, is EAGVTQFPSHSVIEKGQTVTLRCDPISGHDNLYWYRRVMGKEIKFLLHFVKESKQDESGMPNNRFLAERTGGTYSTLKVQPAELEDSGVYFCASSQEWASPETQYFGPGTRLLVL.

The V and J genes are TRBV5-8 and TRBJ2-1; maybe TRBD2 (5 bases). This CDR3 has 15 amino acids. The germline V gene has CDR1 SGHTS and CDR2 YDEGEE. V dropped 6 bases and J dropped 10 bases, with 23 bases sitting between them. This CDR3 reads CASTQPASRVLEQFF. CDR3 nucleotides: TGTGCCAGCACCCAACCAGCCTCGAGGGTTTTGGAGCAGTTCTTC.

The CDR3 loop is CASRQGAPSAWNEQYF. The CDR3, as DNA: TGTGCCAGCAGGCAGGGGGCCCCCTCCGCATGGAACGAGCAGTACTTC. The V call is TRBV27, the J call TRBJ2-7, with TRBD1 matching over 8 bases. The CDR3 is 16 amino acids. From germline, CDR1 is MNHEY and CDR2 SMNVEV (reference sequence). V dropped 6 bases and J dropped 5; count of bases not matched to a gene: 15.